This TCR beta chain was captured by sequencing in a study of shared clonotypes between healthy human individuals. CD45RO-negative, CCR7-selected cells formed the naive CD8 fraction, which excluded terminally differentiated effector memory CD45RA+ cells. Only in-frame clones appear in the TCRdb table, and some are missing; sequencing was by immunoSEQ multiplex PCR. Of about 590,000 clones listed, roughly 95% are singletons. The CDR3 spans 17 residues. The germline gives CDR1 SGHNT, CDR2 YYREEE (reference sequence). V was clipped by 6 bases and J by 1 base; unmatched bases: 12. Sequencing was performed on naive CD8+ T cells sorted from blood. The TCR comes from a woman in her thirties in good health. The chain links TRBV5-4 to TRBJ2-3; 9 bases match TRBD1. DNA of the CDR3: TGTGCCAGCACGATTAGTCCGGGACAGGGTCGCACAGATACGCAGTATTTT. It translates to CASTISPGQGRTDTQYF. The whole variable domain, remainder taken from reference TRBV5-4 and TRBJ2-3, is ETGVTQSPTHLIKTRGQQVTLRCSSQSGHNTVSWYQQALGQGPQFIFQYYREEENGRGNFPPRFSGLQFPNYSSELNVNALELDDSALYLCASTISPGQGRTDTQYFGPGTRLTVL.